This passage covers 20 T cell receptor beta chains from one sample sequenced in a study of cytomegalovirus exposure and HLA in healthy donors. 13 Jbeta primers and 60 Vbeta primers were used for the PCR. This table comes from immunoSEQ multiplex PCR, and its TCRdb copy is limited to in-frame clones, with some not included. The sample yields under 200,000 clones, about four fifths seen once. The sequenced sample was PBMCs. These receptors were taken from a woman aged 25 to 45 in good health and CMV-seropositive.

V gene TRBV2 combines with J gene TRBJ1-5; tentatively, D is TRBD1 (5 bases). Trimming took off 8 bases at V and 3 bases at J, with 14 bases between the two ends. The CDR3 sequence is 14 residues long. The germline V gene has CDR1 SNHLY and CDR2 FYNNEI. The CDR3, as DNA: TGTGCCAGCGGGGCAGGGCCACCCAATCAGCCCCAGCATTTT. It encodes CASGAGPPNQPQHF.

V and J are TRBV7-9 and TRBJ1-4, with unresolved D. V was clipped by 1 base and J by 8 bases, with 14 bases between them. The germline V gene encodes CDR1 SEHNR and CDR2 FQNEAQ (reference sequence). The CDR3 is 15 residues long. The CDR3 region is CASSLVAGTAEKLFF. Written as DNA, the CDR3 is TGTGCCAGCAGCTTAGTGGCGGGAACGGCGGAAAAACTGTTTTTT.

The chain carries TRBV25-1 and TRBJ2-5; 9 bases are shared with TRBD2. CDR3 size: 13 residues. Germline CDR1 reads MGHDK; CDR2 reads SYGVNS. Trimming at V came to 5 bases and at J to 5 bases, leaving 3 bases not matched to a gene. In DNA form, the CDR3 reads TGTGCCAGCAGTTACCTAGCGGGGGAGACCCAGTACTTC. It specifies CASSYLAGETQYF. The complete variable domain, with remaining parts taken from reference TRBV25-1 and TRBJ2-5, reads EADIYQTPRYLVIGTGKKITLECSQTMGHDKMYWYQQDPGMELHLIHYSYGVNSTEKGDLSSESTVSRIRTEHFPLTLESARPSHTSQYLCASSYLAGETQYFGPGTRLLVL.

The chain recombines TRBV6-5 with TRBJ1-3, with D perhaps matching TRBD1 (6 bases). Germline values: CDR1 MNHEY, CDR2 SVGAGI. CDR3 length equals 15 residues. V gave up 4 bases and J gave up 3 bases, with 13 bases separating them. DNA of the CDR3: TGTGCCAGCAGTTTCTCAGGGGAGGGTGGAAACACCATATATTTT. This translates into CASSFSGEGGNTIYF.

The chain couples TRBV5-4 to TRBJ2-7; D might be TRBD2 (5 bases). Trimming removed 4 bases from V and 7 bases from J, with 12 bases in between. The germline gives CDR1 SGHNT, CDR2 YYREEE (reference sequence). This CDR3 comprises 12 residues. CDR3 nucleotides: TGTGCCAGCAGCCGGGATCTAGCAGAGCAGTACTTC. This encodes CASSRDLAEQYF.

The table lists this clone with a few counts. The chain employs TRBV5-3 and TRBJ2-1; 16 bases are shared with TRBD2. TRBV5-3 is an ORF; its function is uncertain. V lost 4 bases, J lost 9 bases, and 7 bases stayed unmatched. There are 16 residues in the CDR3. The chain's CDR3 is CARSGGLAGGQGEQFF. CDR3 DNA sequence: TGTGCCAGAAGCGGGGGACTAGCGGGGGGGCAGGGTGAGCAGTTCTTC.

This chain connects TRBV18 to TRBJ1-5; the D is unclear. CDR3 length equals 14 residues. Germline assignment: CDR1 KGHSH and CDR2 LQKENI. The germline V and J ends were trimmed by 3 bases and 4 bases, with 10 bases remaining between them. CDR3 residues: CASSPTDANQPQHF. As DNA, the CDR3 is TGTGCCAGCTCACCCACAGATGCGAATCAGCCCCAGCATTTT.

The count of this clone is one. CDR3 DNA sequence: TGTGCCAGCCAGGGGGCTTGGAACACTGAAGCTTTCTTT. Its protein is CASQGAWNTEAFF. The chain links TRBV28 to TRBJ1-1; 8 bases fit TRBD1. This CDR3 has 13 amino acids. In germline, CDR1 is MDHEN, CDR2 SYDVKM. After removal of 8 bases from V and 1 base from J, the junction contained 3 bases not matched to a gene.

The chain recombines TRBV19 with TRBJ2-7; 7 bases line up with TRBD2. Germline-derived CDR1 and CDR2 are LNHDA and SQIVND (reference sequence). This CDR3 has 15 residues. V lost 2 bases, J lost 2 bases, and 6 bases stayed unmatched. The CDR3 DNA reads TGTGCCAGTAGTATATTGGCGGGAGCCCCCTACGAGCAGTACTTC. Translation gives CASSILAGAPYEQYF. Variable domain in full (rest from reference TRBV19 and TRBJ2-7): DGGITQSPKYLFRKEGQNVTLSCEQNLNHDAMYWYRQDPGQGLRLIYYSQIVNDFQKGDIAEGYSVSREKKESFPLTVTSAQKNPTAFYLCASSILAGAPYEQYFGPGTRLTVT.

The chain combines TRBV28 with TRBJ2-7; D is perhaps TRBD2 (5 bases). This CDR3 is built from 13 residues. Germline assignment: CDR1 MDHEN and CDR2 SYDVKM. Deletions cut 8 bases from V and 3 bases from J, with 14 bases between. CDR3 coding DNA: TGTGCCAGCGGCCGGGGAGTTGGCTACGAGCAGTACTTC. This encodes CASGRGVGYEQYF.

The chain is built from TRBV6-5 and TRBJ2-1, with D uncertain. The CDR3 covers 14 residues. CDR1 is MNHEY, CDR2 SVGAGI, per germline. The germline V and J ends were trimmed by 2 bases and 2 bases, with 7 bases remaining between them. The CDR3 coding sequence is TGTGCCAGCAGTTACATCTCGGCCTACAATGAGCAGTTCTTC. It is translated as CASSYISAYNEQFF.

The chain carries TRBV28 and TRBJ1-5; 8 bases match TRBD1. The germline V gene has CDR1 MDHEN and CDR2 SYDVKM. V lost 7 bases to trimming and J lost 7 bases; unmatched junction nucleotides: 6. The CDR3 runs 13 residues. The CDR3: CASTRDRQQPQHF. The DNA of the CDR3 is TGTGCCAGCACCAGGGACAGGCAGCAGCCCCAGCATTTT.

This chain joins TRBV5-1 and TRBJ2-1; tentative D call: TRBD2 (6 bases). Germline loops: CDR1 SGHRS, CDR2 YFSETQ. CDR3 length equals 15 residues. V shed 1 base and J shed 3 bases, with 11 bases lying between them. This CDR3 is CASSLQLAGYNEQFF. As DNA, the CDR3 is TGCGCCAGCAGCTTGCAACTAGCAGGCTACAATGAGCAGTTCTTC. Full variable domain (missing parts from reference TRBV5-1 and TRBJ2-1): KAGVTQTPRYLIKTRGQQVTLSCSPISGHRSVSWYQQTPGQGLQFLFEYFSETQRNKGNFPGRFSGRQFSNSRSEMNVSTLELGDSALYLCASSLQLAGYNEQFFGPGTRLTVL.

CDR3 in amino acids: CASSLETGVRPQHF. CDR3 coding DNA: TGCGCCAGCAGCTTGGAAACAGGGGTTCGGCCCCAGCATTTT. V gene TRBV5-1 combines with J gene TRBJ1-5; 7 bases fit TRBD1. V shed 0 bases and J 9 bases; nucleotides not matched to a gene: 6. Germline V gene data show CDR1 as SGHRS and CDR2 as YFSETQ. The CDR3 is 14 amino acids.

V usage is TRBV28 and J usage is TRBJ2-5, with D perhaps matching TRBD2 (5 bases). Deletions cut 3 bases from V and 13 bases from J, with 15 bases between. The CDR3 consists of 12 residues. Germline values: CDR1 MDHEN, CDR2 SYDVKM. CDR3 bases: TGTGCCAGCAGTTTGACGGGGAACACGCCGTACTTC. This gives the protein CASSLTGNTPYF. The complete variable domain, with remaining parts taken from reference TRBV28 and TRBJ2-5, reads DVKVTQSSRYLVKRTGEKVFLECVQDMDHENMFWYRQDPGLGLRLIYFSYDVKMKEKGDIPEGYSVSREKKERFSLILESASTNQTSMYLCASSLTGNTPYFGPGTRLLVL.

CDR3 in DNA: TGTGCCGCCCAGGGTATTCTCTATGGCTACACCTTC. The encoded protein is CAAQGILYGYTF. The gene calls are TRBV28 and TRBJ1-2; tentatively, D is TRBD1 (5 bases). The CDR3 runs 12 residues. Germline V gene data show CDR1 as MDHEN and CDR2 as SYDVKM. The V end lost 11 bases, the J end lost 4 bases, and 14 bases lay between the germline ends.

This chain connects TRBV5-4 to TRBJ2-3, with TRBD1 matching over 8 bases. The V gene's germline CDR1 is SGHNT and CDR2 YYREEE (reference sequence). The J segment lost 3 bases and the V segment lost 3 bases, leaving 0 bases of the junction unmatched. CDR3 size: 13 residues. CDR3 sequence (DNA): TGTGCCAGCAGCTGGGACAGGACAGATACGCAGTATTTT. Protein product: CASSWDRTDTQYF. The entire variable domain, with the rest obtained from reference TRBV5-4 and TRBJ2-3, is as follows: ETGVTQSPTHLIKTRGQQVTLRCSSQSGHNTVSWYQQALGQGPQFIFQYYREEENGRGNFPPRFSGLQFPNYSSELNVNALELDDSALYLCASSWDRTDTQYFGPGTRLTVL.

The V gene is TRBV4-2, the J gene TRBJ1-3, with 7 positions matching TRBD1. This CDR3 spans 19 amino acids. The ends lost 7 bases at V and 0 bases at J; junction bases unmatched: 18. Germline-derived CDR1 and CDR2 are LGHNA and YNFKEQ. In DNA, the CDR3 is TGTGCCAGCACCACAAGAGTCCAACAGGGGCCTGGCTCTGGAAACACCATATATTTT. It specifies CASTTRVQQGPGSGNTIYF.

This sequence joins TRBV5-4 and TRBJ2-7, with 7 bases aligning to TRBD1. CDR3 size: 14 residues. The J segment lost 3 bases and the V segment lost 4 bases, leaving 7 bases of the junction unmatched. From germline, CDR1 is SGHNT and CDR2 YYREEE (reference sequence). CDR3: CASSPRDRIYEQYF. The CDR3 DNA is TGTGCCAGCAGCCCCCGGGACAGAATCTACGAGCAGTACTTC. Supplemented by reference TRBV5-4 and TRBJ2-7, the full variable domain reads ETGVTQSPTHLIKTRGQQVTLRCSSQSGHNTVSWYQQALGQGPQFIFQYYREEENGRGNFPPRFSGLQFPNYSSELNVNALELDDSALYLCASSPRDRIYEQYFGPGTRLTVT.

This sequence joins TRBV2 and TRBJ2-2; D is undetermined. V shed 4 bases and J shed 5 bases, with 11 bases lying between them. The V gene's germline CDR1 is SNHLY and CDR2 FYNNEI. The CDR3 length is 14 residues. The CDR3 sequence: CASSGQARTGELFF. CDR3 sequence (DNA): TGTGCCAGCAGTGGTCAGGCAAGGACCGGGGAGCTGTTTTTT.